The 26 T cell receptor beta chains presented below share a single source sample, sequenced in a study of vaccination and CD4 T cells after COVID-19. The study sequenced cultured CD4+ T cell DNA using the Oncomine TCR Beta short-read assay. TCRdb reprocessed the PCR reads with MiXCR, giving one entry per CDR3 protein. This sample has 14,000 to 15,000 distinct CDR3 sequences; 48% occur once, and the top ten carry more than 13%. Antigens for these TCRs are unknown. Treatment denoted: approximately 11-day PBMC culture with coronavirus spike peptide pools or control peptides (ViraFEST assay). Source material: CD4+ T cells from blood, cultured in vitro. The source of these receptors is a human donor who had recovered from COVID-19.

In its sample, this clonotype was seen a few times. The chain employs TRBV20-1 and TRBJ2-3; 10 bases fit TRBD2. CDR3 length: 15 amino acids. Germline-derived CDR1 and CDR2 are DFQATT and SNEGSKA (reference sequence). With 6 bases clipped from V and 1 base from J, the junction kept 7 bases outside the gene matches. Here the CDR3 reads CSARKRGGRTDTQYF. In DNA form, the CDR3 reads TGCAGTGCCCGAAAGCGGGGGGGACGCACAGATACGCAGTATTTT.

The CDR3 coding sequence is TGTGCCAGTAAGAATCGCGGGTCCCTGACAGATACGCAGTATTTT. This codes for CASKNRGSLTDTQYF. This chain joins TRBV19 and TRBJ2-3, with D tentatively TRBD2 (5 bases). Germline CDR1 is LNHDA and CDR2 is SQIVND (reference sequence). The CDR3 contains 15 residues. The V gene lost 7 bases and the J gene lost 3 bases, with 17 bases spanning the gap.

The genes are TRBV7-3 and TRBJ2-1; 8 bases agree with TRBD1. J was trimmed by 5 bases and V by 5 bases; bases with no gene match: 8. This CDR3 region has 15 residues. Germline CDR1 reads SGHTA; CDR2 reads FQGTGA. The CDR3, as DNA: TGTGCCAGCAGCCCAGGGGGCACGGTCAACAATGAGCAGTTCTTC. Translation: CASSPGGTVNNEQFF.

A few counts support this clonotype. The V gene is TRBV7-2, the J gene TRBJ2-7, with D hard to call. The CDR3 contains 14 residues. V was shortened by 5 bases and J by 0 bases, with 11 bases between the two germline ends. Germline V gene data show CDR1 as SGHTA and CDR2 as FQGNSA. The chain's CDR3 is CASSQRTVSYEQYF. The CDR3 bases are TGTGCCAGCAGCCAGAGGACCGTCTCCTACGAGCAGTACTTC.

This clonotype was detected a few times. The chain is built from TRBV7-8 and TRBJ2-5; 7 nucleotides match TRBD1. Per the germline V gene, CDR1 is SGHVS and CDR2 is FQNEAQ. V dropped 6 bases and J dropped 5; count of bases not matched to a gene: 3. The CDR3 is 12 residues long. CDR3 nucleotide sequence: TGTGCCAGCAGATCCAGGGGGGAGACCCAGTACTTC. Translation gives CASRSRGETQYF.

The chain links TRBV6-1 to TRBJ2-1, with TRBD2 matching over 8 bases. CDR1 and CDR2 (germline): MNHNS, SASEGT. CDR3 length equals 13 residues. The V and J ends lost 4 bases and 9 bases, in that order; junction bases with no gene match: 5. As DNA, the CDR3 is TGTGCCAGCAGTGCAGCGGGAGATCTTGAGCAGTTCTTC. Amino acids: CASSAAGDLEQFF.

This chain connects TRBV15 to TRBJ1-2, with D possibly TRBD1 on 6 matching bases. The ends were cut back, 0 bases at V and 8 bases at J, with 19 bases in the middle. The CDR3 contains 16 residues. Germline values: CDR1 LNHNV, CDR2 YYDKDF (reference sequence). The CDR3 sequence: CATSRDLVQGGAGYTF. The CDR3 nucleotides are TGTGCCACCAGCAGAGATTTAGTACAGGGCGGAGCGGGCTACACCTTC.

The chain links TRBV11-2 to TRBJ2-5; D is ambiguous. The CDR3 is 13 amino acids. The germline gives CDR1 SGHAT, CDR2 FQNNGV. V lost 0 bases and J 5 bases, leaving 7 bases between the germline ends. CDR3 nucleotide sequence: TGTGCCAGCAGCTTAGATCTTGGGGAGACCCAGTACTTC. This sequence encodes CASSLDLGETQYF. The entire variable domain, with the rest obtained from reference TRBV11-2 and TRBJ2-5, is as follows: EAGVAQSPRYKIIEKRQSVAFWCNPISGHATLYWYQQILGQGPKLLIQFQNNGVVDDSQLPKDRFSAERLKGVDSTLKIQPAKLEDSAVYLCASSLDLGETQYFGPGTRLLVL.

The J gene is TRBJ1-4, the V gene TRBV4-2; D possibly corresponds to TRBD1 (5 bases). Germline V gene sequence: CDR1 LGHNA, CDR2 YNFKEQ. The ends were cut back, 4 bases at V and 5 bases at J, with 17 bases in the middle. The CDR3 consists of 16 residues. The CDR3 nucleotides read TGTGCCAGCAGCCCTCAAAGGGGCAGGAACAATGAAAAACTGTTTTTT. Translated, it gives CASSPQRGRNNEKLFF.

The chain employs TRBV12-3 or TRBV12-4 and TRBJ1-1; 10 bases fit TRBD1. This CDR3 contains 16 residues. V gave up 1 base and J gave up 3 bases; unmatched junction bases: 5. DNA of the CDR3: TGTGCCAGCAGTTTAGGGGCCGGGACAGGGGACACTGAAGCTTTCTTT. Amino acid sequence: CASSLGAGTGDTEAFF.

The V gene is TRBV28, the J gene TRBJ2-7; TRBD2 matches 11 bases. This CDR3 region has 14 residues. From germline, CDR1 is MDHEN and CDR2 SYDVKM. The J segment lost 6 bases and the V segment lost 5 bases, leaving 6 bases of the junction unmatched. This CDR3 reads CASSATSGRVEQYF. The CDR3 DNA is TGTGCCAGCAGTGCCACTAGCGGGAGAGTCGAGCAGTACTTC.

This chain joins TRBV6-5 and TRBJ2-4, with TRBD1 identical over 12 bases. The germline V gene encodes CDR1 MNHEY and CDR2 SVGAGI. This CDR3 region has 15 residues. V was pared by 4 bases and J by 7 bases, with 5 bases of the junction left unmatched. CDR3 loop: CASSSAGQGANIQYF. The CDR3 nucleotides read TGTGCCAGCAGTTCCGCGGGACAGGGGGCGAACATTCAGTACTTC.

This clonotype has more than one count but fewer than ten. The chain combines TRBV7-2 with TRBJ2-5, with D hard to call. The germline CDR1 and CDR2 sequences are SGHTA and FQGNSA. Deletions cut 5 bases from V and 2 bases from J, with 12 bases between. The CDR3 has 14 residues. The CDR3 reads CASSKGLEQETQYF. In DNA, the CDR3 is TGTGCCAGCAGCAAAGGGTTGGAACAAGAGACCCAGTACTTC.

The J gene is TRBJ2-1, the V gene TRBV6-2 or TRBV6-3; 13 bases are shared with TRBD2. V gave up 6 bases and J gave up 6 bases; unmatched junction bases: 5. The CDR3 totals 15 residues. Germline CDR1 is MNHEY and CDR2 is SVGEGT. The CDR3 protein is CASSEGLAGVNEQFF. As DNA, the CDR3 is TGTGCCAGCAGCGAAGGACTAGCGGGGGTCAATGAGCAGTTCTTC.

This clonotype was counted a few times. The chain links TRBV11-3 to TRBJ2-3, with unresolved D. This CDR3 spans 12 amino acids. Trimming took 5 bases from V and 8 from J, leaving 11 bases between them. Germline V gives CDR1 SGHNT, CDR2 YENEEA. CDR3 DNA sequence: TGTGCCAGCAGCCCAGACCCCGGTACGCAGTATTTT. Translated, it gives CASSPDPGTQYF.

This clonotype has just a few counts. This chain joins TRBV12-3 or TRBV12-4 and TRBJ1-6; 10 nucleotides line up with TRBD1. The CDR3 is made up of 18 amino acids. Germline trimming cut 7 bases from V and 4 bases from J; bases unmatched to any gene: 13. The CDR3 sequence: CASKGGDAGQGYNSPLHF. For the CDR3, the DNA is TGTGCCAGCAAGGGCGGGGACGCGGGACAGGGGTATAATTCACCCCTCCACTTT.

This clonotype turned up a few times. The V and J genes are TRBV30 and TRBJ2-7; D not certain. The length of the CDR3 is 14 residues. V shed 6 bases and J shed 5 bases, with 20 bases lying between them. Per the germline V gene, CDR1 is GTSNPN and CDR2 is SVGIG (reference sequence). Here the CDR3 reads CACNDDTGGNEQYF. In nucleotides, the CDR3 is TGTGCCTGTAACGACGACACGGGTGGCAACGAGCAGTACTTC.

J is TRBJ2-7 and V is TRBV19; D might be TRBD2 (6 bases). Trimming took 9 bases from V and 7 from J, leaving 10 bases between them. CDR1 and CDR2 (germline): LNHDA, SQIVND (reference sequence). The CDR3 sequence is 10 residues long. DNA for the CDR3: TGTGCCAGCGGGACTGGGGAGCAGTACTTC. It is translated as CASGTGEQYF.

This clonotype was found a few times. This sequence joins TRBV6-2 or TRBV6-3 and TRBJ1-5, with 8 bases that match TRBD1. Germline trimming cut 8 bases from V and 6 bases from J; bases unmatched to any gene: 9. CDR3 size: 14 residues. Looked up from germline, CDR1 is MNHEY and CDR2 is SVGEGT. This chain's CDR3 is CASARTGSGQPQHF. The CDR3, as DNA: TGTGCCAGCGCCCGGACAGGGTCGGGTCAGCCCCAGCATTTT.

This clonotype has a handful of counts. The chain links TRBV7-8 to TRBJ1-1; possibly TRBD1 for D (5 bases). This CDR3 is built from 14 residues. The V gene's germline CDR1 is SGHVS and CDR2 FQNEAQ. V was clipped by 4 bases and J by 6 bases, with 15 bases between them. This CDR3 is CASSSREGQAEAFF. CDR3 nucleotide sequence: TGTGCCAGCAGCTCCCGGGAGGGGCAGGCTGAAGCTTTCTTT.

V usage is TRBV28 and J usage is TRBJ1-2, with 9 bases identical to TRBD1. Germline lookup yields CDR1 MDHEN and CDR2 SYDVKM. Unmatched junction bases numbered 6, after V lost 4 bases and J lost 0 bases. This CDR3 has 16 amino acids. This CDR3 reads CASSSQGAPANYGYTF. The CDR3 region has the DNA TGTGCCAGCAGTTCACAGGGGGCGCCGGCTAACTATGGCTACACCTTC.

This clonotype ranks as large. V gene TRBV20-1 combines with J gene TRBJ1-4; no clear D. CDR3 length: 13 residues. Germline CDR1 reads DFQATT; CDR2 reads SNEGSKA (reference sequence). Trimming pared 1 base from V and 8 bases from J, leaving 11 bases between. The CDR3 protein is CSARVALGEKLFF. Here the CDR3 DNA reads TGCAGTGCTAGAGTGGCCCTTGGAGAAAAACTGTTTTTT.

V and J are TRBV6-1 and TRBJ2-1; D is possibly TRBD1 (6 bases). Trimming took off 6 bases at V and 7 bases at J, with 13 bases between the two ends. Per the germline V gene, CDR1 is MNHNS and CDR2 is SASEGT. CDR3 length: 13 amino acids. The CDR3 bases are TGTGCCAGCAGAAGGCAGGGGACGAATGAGCAGTTCTTC. It is translated as CASRRQGTNEQFF.

This chain joins TRBV18 and TRBJ2-1, with 11 nucleotides matching TRBD2. Germline CDR1 reads KGHSH; CDR2 reads LQKENI. V dropped 6 bases and J dropped 12; count of bases not matched to a gene: 10. The CDR3 is 14 residues long. CDR3 sequence: CASSPVVAGGLQFF. For the CDR3, the DNA is TGTGCCAGCTCGCCCGTGGTAGCGGGGGGGTTGCAGTTCTTC.

This clonotype has just a few counts. The rearrangement links TRBV6-1 to TRBJ1-1; 8 nucleotides line up with TRBD1. This CDR3 is built from 13 residues. Germline V gives CDR1 MNHNS, CDR2 SASEGT. V shed 6 bases and J 3 bases; nucleotides not matched to a gene: 3. The DNA for the CDR3 is TGTGCCAGCAGCACGACAGGGGACACTGAAGCTTTCTTT. It codes for CASSTTGDTEAFF.

This chain uses TRBV20-1 with TRBJ2-7; D perhaps matches TRBD2 (5 bases). The CDR3 consists of 12 residues. Germline loops: CDR1 DFQATT, CDR2 SNEGSKA (reference sequence). Trimming pared 6 bases from V and 0 bases from J, leaving 9 bases between. CDR3 nucleotides: TGCAGTGCAAGCGGCTCCTCCTACGAGCAGTACTTC. Translated, it gives CSASGSSYEQYF.